A single sample gave rise to the 14 T cell receptor beta chains below, sequenced in a study of T cells in Graves' hyperthyroidism and ophthalmopathy. TCR beta CDR3 sequences were amplified from RNA transcripts. A first-round RT-PCR of the TCR CDR3 used the HTBI primer set. TCRdb used MiXCR to reprocess the multiplex PCR reads, holding one entry per CDR3 protein. The repertoire consists of about 290,000 distinct CDR3 sequences, with about 19% occurring once and the leading ten covering roughly 40%. The source material was blood. These TCRs come from a man in his forties or fifties with Graves' ophthalmopathy.

This chain joins TRBV5-4 and TRBJ2-5; 10 nucleotides align to TRBD1. Germline CDR1 SGHNT, CDR2 YYREEE (reference sequence). The V and J ends lost 4 bases and 3 bases, in that order; junction bases with no gene match: 9. The CDR3 has 16 residues. Here the CDR3 DNA reads TGTGCCAGCAGCCGTCTCGACAGGGGGCTAGAAGAGACCCAGTACTTC. This gives the protein CASSRLDRGLEETQYF.

This clonotype appeared many times. This chain joins TRBV28 and TRBJ1-1; the D is unclear. This CDR3 is built from 14 residues. Per the germline V gene, CDR1 is MDHEN and CDR2 is SYDVKM. Trimming removed 3 bases at V and 1 base at J, with 9 bases between. CDR3 region: CASSLSHTNTEAFF. The CDR3 bases are TGTGCCAGCAGTTTGTCCCATACGAACACTGAAGCTTTCTTT.

In its sample, this clonotype was seen many times. The CDR3 sequence is CASSAGGGAWKVSNQPQHF. Written as DNA, the CDR3 is TGTGCCAGCAGCGCAGGGGGGGGCGCCTGGAAGGTTAGCAATCAGCCCCAGCATTTT. The chain couples TRBV6-1 to TRBJ1-5; 7 bases map to TRBD1. The CDR3 runs 19 residues. The junction had 17 bases not matched to a gene; V was cut back by 6 bases and J by 0 bases. Germline V gene sequence: CDR1 MNHNS, CDR2 SASEGT.

The chain uses TRBV19 and TRBJ1-1; TRBD1 agrees at 10 bases. Unmatched junction bases numbered 10, after V lost 5 bases and J lost 1 base. Germline CDR1 LNHDA, CDR2 SQIVND (reference sequence). This CDR3 spans 17 amino acids. CDR3 sequence: CASSAGRQGAANTEAFF. In DNA form, the CDR3 reads TGTGCCAGTAGTGCCGGACGACAGGGGGCCGCGAACACTGAAGCTTTCTTT.

This clonotype was recorded many times. The gene calls are TRBV29-1 and TRBJ2-5; weak D call: TRBD2 (5 bases). Germline CDR1 and CDR2: SQVTM and ANQGSEA. The CDR3 has 11 amino acids. Trimming cost V 6 bases and J 4 bases, with 9 bases left between them. For the CDR3, the DNA is TGCAGCGTCACGGGGTTAGAGACCCAGTACTTC. It encodes CSVTGLETQYF.

This clonotype was seen a few times. V usage is TRBV11-2 and J usage is TRBJ1-2; D is ambiguous. The germline CDR1 and CDR2 sequences are SGHAT and FQNNGV. Trimming shortened V by 5 bases and J by 8 bases, and 21 bases separated the two germline ends. The CDR3 runs 15 residues. As DNA, the CDR3 is TGTGCCAGCAGCCAAGATAGGGCGGCTATGGCCGGCTACACCTTC. Its protein is CASSQDRAAMAGYTF.

CDR3 nucleotide sequence: TGTGCCAGCGGCAGGGGGCTGTCCCAGCATTTT. Its translation: CASGRGLSQHF. The gene calls are TRBV6-1 and TRBJ1-5, with TRBD1 identical over 8 bases. With 8 bases clipped from V and 11 bases from J, the junction kept 5 bases outside the gene matches. From germline, CDR1 is MNHNS and CDR2 SASEGT. This CDR3 has 11 amino acids.

This clonotype has ten or more counts. The CDR3 spells CSAGGGRYTEAFF. The CDR3 region has the DNA TGCAGCGCCGGCGGGGGCCGGTACACTGAAGCTTTCTTT. The chain is built from TRBV20-1 and TRBJ1-1; a weak D match, TRBD1 (6 bases). The CDR3 is 13 amino acids. Germline V gives CDR1 DFQATT, CDR2 SNEGSKA (reference sequence).

The sample holds many counts of this clonotype. The chain is built from TRBV27 and TRBJ2-3; D not certain. In germline, CDR1 is MNHEY, CDR2 SMNVEV (reference sequence). Trimming took 0 bases from V and 9 from J, leaving 7 bases between them. The CDR3 sequence is 12 residues long. CDR3: CASSLSMGTQYF. CDR3 DNA sequence: TGTGCCAGCAGTTTATCGATGGGAACGCAGTATTTT.

The chain carries TRBV14 and TRBJ2-1, with D unresolved. V was cut by 6 bases and J by 1 base, with 7 bases left in between. Germline assignment: CDR1 SGHDN and CDR2 FVKESK. The CDR3 runs 13 residues. Here the CDR3 reads CASSYVSYNEQFF. CDR3 nucleotides: TGTGCCAGCAGTTACGTGTCCTACAATGAGCAGTTCTTC.

This clonotype was recorded at least ten times. This chain links TRBV19 with TRBJ2-6; TRBD1 matches at 9 bases. Unmatched junction bases numbered 10, after V lost 6 bases and J lost 1 base. The CDR3 is 18 amino acids. Germline lookup yields CDR1 LNHDA and CDR2 SQIVND (reference sequence). The CDR3 DNA sequence: TGTGCCAGTAGCACCCGGACAGGGGCTACTTCTGGGGCCAACGTCCTGACTTTC. Protein sequence: CASSTRTGATSGANVLTF.

This clonotype was counted many times. The chain uses TRBV27 and TRBJ1-5, with D possibly being TRBD1 (5 bases). Germline lookup yields CDR1 MNHEY and CDR2 SMNVEV (reference sequence). CDR3 length equals 15 residues. The V end was cut by 9 bases, the J end by 4 bases, with 19 bases between. In nucleotides, the CDR3 is TGTGCCAGTAAACTGCTACAGGAGGGGAATCAGCCCCAGCATTTT. Its translation is CASKLLQEGNQPQHF.

The table lists this clonotype with many counts. The chain is built from TRBV20-1 and TRBJ2-7; TRBD1 is a possible D gene (6 bases). Between the trimmed V and J ends, which lost 4 bases and 2 bases, there was a span of 12 bases. The germline gives CDR1 DFQATT, CDR2 SNEGSKA (reference sequence). The CDR3 consists of 13 residues. The CDR3 DNA reads as TGCAGTGCTATGACAGGTTCCGCCTACGAGCAGTACTTC. Protein sequence: CSAMTGSAYEQYF.

This clonotype appeared many times. The V call is TRBV18, the J call TRBJ1-1; D perhaps matches TRBD1 (6 bases). V shed 3 bases and J shed 3 bases, with 11 bases lying between them. The CDR3 loop spans 14 amino acids. CDR1 is KGHSH and CDR2 is LQKENI in the germline V gene. Here the CDR3 DNA reads TGTGCCAGCTCACCGGGGGCGGGGTACACTGAAGCTTTCTTT. Its protein product is CASSPGAGYTEAFF.